A selection of T cell receptor beta chains follows, all from one sample in a study of blood T cell repertoires in COVID-19. Data came from immunoSEQ multiplex PCR; TCRdb stores just in-frame clones and leaves some out. There are approximately 140,000 clones in the sample; around 76% occur only once, and approximately 14% lies in the top ten. The sample was peripheral blood. The receptors here all came from a man older than 75 with acute or convalescent COVID-19. Both conserved end residues are part of each CDR3.

TRBJ2-2 TRBV7-2 CASSPDRDYAGELFF
TRBJ1-2 TRBV28 CASSLNQGNYGYTF
TRBJ2-5 TRBV27 CASWTSGGAWETQYF
TRBJ2-3 TRBV6-5 CAGNWGALSDTQYF
TRBJ1-2 TRBV5-1 CASSPGTGYGYTF
TRBJ1-1 TRBV11-2 CASSLEVDISEAFF
TRBJ1-1 TRBV30 CAWSVNRGAEAFF
TRBJ1-1 TRBV29-1 CSVQVPLNTEAFF
TRBJ1-6 TRBV11-2 CASSFGAGDSPLHF
TRBJ2-7 TRBV5-1 CASRPNRGYEQYF
TRBJ2-1 TRBV3-1/TRBV3-2 CASSLGSQSYNEQFF
TRBJ2-2 TRBV18 CASSRGTGEIIGELFF
TRBJ1-5 TRBV24-1 CATSGAGGEQPQHF
TRBJ1-5 TRBV27 CASRGAGGNQPQHF
TRBJ1-2 TRBV5-4 CASSIAGGYGYTF
TRBJ1-6 TRBV2 CASSGGQANNSPLHF
TRBJ1-6 TRBV6-2/TRBV6-3 CASSVQFSSLHF
TRBJ1-2 TRBV5-1 CASSLGTAYGYTF
TRBJ1-4 TRBV18 CASSPRGGEKLFF
TRBJ2-5 TRBV5-6 CASSFQGSETQYF
TRBJ2-7 TRBV7-9 CASSLLEGDEQYF
TRBJ2-5 TRBV28 CASSPGFGKETQYF
TRBJ1-5 TRBV2 CASRETGNQPQHF
TRBJ2-7 TRBV7-2 CASSLARSFYEQYF
TRBJ2-2 TRBV5-5 CASSLSGSGGAGELFF
TRBJ1-3 TRBV29-1 CSVESGNTIYF
TRBJ2-5 TRBV28 CASRFSGGGRETQYF
TRBJ1-4 TRBV5-6 CASSPTGRSNEKLFF
TRBJ1-5 TRBV5-1 CASSPQGVSNQPQHF
TRBJ1-1 TRBV5-1 CASSYRDRGTEAFF
TRBJ2-5 TRBV7-2 CASSLGASGETQYF
TRBJ1-4 TRBV28 CASSLRGRSTNEKLFF
TRBJ1-4 TRBV5-4 CASSHDTNEKLFF
TRBJ2-7 TRBV14 CASSLRTGAGEQYF
TRBJ1-5 TRBV15 CATSVYREAGPQHF
TRBJ1-1 TRBV19 CASSSDRSGGTEAFF
TRBJ1-2 TRBV30 CAWSPSPGGYTF
TRBJ2-1 TRBV19 CASSPSPTVGQGNYNEQFF
TRBJ1-2 TRBV20-1 CSAPTGYGYTF
TRBJ1-5 TRBV12-3/TRBV12-4 CASTSSANQPQHF
TRBJ2-2 TRBV29-1 CSAGAGVGTGELFF
TRBJ2-3 TRBV18 CASSPGTASTDTQYF
TRBJ2-3 TRBV7-3 CASSLLAGGIDTQYF
TRBJ2-3 TRBV9 CASSVATEVPEDTQYF